What follows is one T cell receptor beta chain and its context. Its cognate antigen is unknown. This specimen comes from a study of T-cell reconstitution after alpha-beta-depleted transplantation in children. The germline CDR1 and CDR2 sequences are SGHRS and YFSETQ. V lost 3 bases, J lost 2 bases, and 8 bases stayed unmatched. The CDR3 totals 16 residues. Unique molecular identifiers were used to barcode this TCRbeta library. TCRdb reanalysed the PCR reads using MiXCR and keeps one entry per CDR3 protein. The table includes 200,000 to 300,000 distinct CDR3 sequences, 25% detected once. Overall study findings and caveats: T-cell counts and diversity at one year post-transplant came mainly from newly produced T cells. Surviving recipient T cells and thymic progenitors accounted for the high day-60 TCRbeta diversity observed in some patients. Roughly two months post-transplant, alpha-beta T cells reportedly originated from several hundred graft clones that had expanded.

The sequences come from PBMCs, collected before TCRalphabeta/CD19-depleted stem cell transplant. This sequence originates from a girl aged 2-15 years with Fanconi anemia, due to receive a stem cell transplant. J is TRBJ2-3 and V is TRBV5-1; TRBD1 aligns across 8 bases. The CDR3 nucleotides are TGCGCCAGCAGCTCCGACAGGGGCATCGCCACAGATACGCAGTATTTT. Its protein is CASSSDRGIATDTQYF.